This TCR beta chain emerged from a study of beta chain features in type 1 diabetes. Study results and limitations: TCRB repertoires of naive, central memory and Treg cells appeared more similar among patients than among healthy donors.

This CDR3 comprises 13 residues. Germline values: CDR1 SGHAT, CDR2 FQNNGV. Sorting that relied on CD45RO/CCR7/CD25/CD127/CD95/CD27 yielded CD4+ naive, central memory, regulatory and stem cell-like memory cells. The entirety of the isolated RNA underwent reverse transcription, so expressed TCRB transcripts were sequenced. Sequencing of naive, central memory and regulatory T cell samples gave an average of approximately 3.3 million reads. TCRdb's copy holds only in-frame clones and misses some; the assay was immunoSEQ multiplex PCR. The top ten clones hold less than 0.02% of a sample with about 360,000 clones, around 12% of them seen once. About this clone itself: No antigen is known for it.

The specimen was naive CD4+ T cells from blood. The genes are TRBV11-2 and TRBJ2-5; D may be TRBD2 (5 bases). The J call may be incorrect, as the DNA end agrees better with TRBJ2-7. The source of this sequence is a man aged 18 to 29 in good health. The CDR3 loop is CASSLELGSEQYF. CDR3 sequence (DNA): TGTGCCAGCAGCTTAGAGTTGGGGAGCGAGCAGTACTTC.